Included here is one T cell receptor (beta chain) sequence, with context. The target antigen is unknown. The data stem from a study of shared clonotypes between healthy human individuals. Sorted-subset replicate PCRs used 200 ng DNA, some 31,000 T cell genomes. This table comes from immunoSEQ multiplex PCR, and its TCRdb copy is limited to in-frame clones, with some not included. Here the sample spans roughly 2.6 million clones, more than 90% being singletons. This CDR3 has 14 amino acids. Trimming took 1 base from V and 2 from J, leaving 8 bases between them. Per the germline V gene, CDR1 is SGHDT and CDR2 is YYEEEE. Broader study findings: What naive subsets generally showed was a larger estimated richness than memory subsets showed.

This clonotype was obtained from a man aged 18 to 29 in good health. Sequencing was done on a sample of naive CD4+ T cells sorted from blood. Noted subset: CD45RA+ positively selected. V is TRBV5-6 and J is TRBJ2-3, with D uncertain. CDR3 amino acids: CASSLSSATDTQYF. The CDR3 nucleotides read TGTGCCAGCAGCTTGTCCTCGGCCACAGATACGCAGTATTTT.